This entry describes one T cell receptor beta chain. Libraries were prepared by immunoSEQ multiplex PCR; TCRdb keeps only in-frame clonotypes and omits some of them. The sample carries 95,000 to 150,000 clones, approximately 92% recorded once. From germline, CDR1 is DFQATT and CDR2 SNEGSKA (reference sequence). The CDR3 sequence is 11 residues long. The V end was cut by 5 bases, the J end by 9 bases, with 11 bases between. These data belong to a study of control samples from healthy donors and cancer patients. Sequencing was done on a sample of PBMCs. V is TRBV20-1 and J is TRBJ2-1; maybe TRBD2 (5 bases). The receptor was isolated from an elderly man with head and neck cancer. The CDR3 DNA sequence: TGCAGTGCTCCCACGGGGAGTGAGCAGTTCTTC. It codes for CSAPTGSEQFF.